This T cell receptor beta chain was found in a study of CD8+CD57+ T cells in acquired aplastic anemia. Study details: Yields of DNA that came from sorted CD4+ and CD8+ cells averaged about 2.9 ug.

Worth noting for this clonotype: Its antigen remains unknown.

V gave up 6 bases and J gave up 5 bases; unmatched junction bases: 1. This CDR3 spans 12 amino acids. CDR1 and CDR2 from the germline V gene are ENHRY and SYGVKD. Study observations and caveats: Any difference that existed in CD8+ Simpson's diversity between patients and controls was not significant. A set of roughly 27 CD8+ CDR3 sequences was shared between patients and controls, and these sequences appeared highly expressed in patients.

Genomic DNA served as template for TCR beta VDJ and CDR3 profiling. TCRdb processed the reads anew with MiXCR; each CDR3 protein has one entry. The table includes 250,000 to 300,000 distinct CDR3 sequences, 56% detected once. Material: sorted CD4+, CD8+, or CD8+CD57+ T cells (not recorded which) from PBMCs. The receptor was derived from a human donor with severe aplastic anemia or a healthy control (not recorded which). This chain connects TRBV10-3 to TRBJ1-1, with 9 bases aligning to TRBD1. The CDR3 loop is CAISGQGTEAFF. The CDR3 region has the DNA TGTGCCATCAGCGGACAGGGGACTGAAGCTTTCTTT.